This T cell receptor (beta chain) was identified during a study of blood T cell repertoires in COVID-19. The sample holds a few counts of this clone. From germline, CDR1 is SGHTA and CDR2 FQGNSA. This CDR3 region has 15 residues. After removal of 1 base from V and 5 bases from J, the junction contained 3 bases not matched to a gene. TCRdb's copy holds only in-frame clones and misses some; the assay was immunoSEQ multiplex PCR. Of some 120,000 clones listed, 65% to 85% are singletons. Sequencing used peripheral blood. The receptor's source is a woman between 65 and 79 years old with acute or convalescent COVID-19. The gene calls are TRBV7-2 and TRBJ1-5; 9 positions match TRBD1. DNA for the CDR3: TGTGCCAGCAGCTTAGGGGGACAGGGACATCAGCCCCAGCATTTT. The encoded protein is CASSLGGQGHQPQHF.